These 3 T cell receptor beta chains were all obtained from the same sample, sequenced in a study of vaccination effects on CD4 cells after COVID-19. This table comes from immunoSEQ multiplex PCR, and its TCRdb copy is limited to in-frame clones, with some not included. This sample has about 63,000 clones, with over 70% found just once. ViraFEST used viral peptide pools to expand antigen-specific CD4+ T cells before sequencing. The culture ran for nine to eleven days, and then CD4+ T cells were isolated. Vaccine recipients had no previous SARS-CoV-2 infection; their nucleocapsid antibodies were negative. The antigens these receptors bind are not known. This specimen was CD4+ T cells from PBMCs cultured with HCoV-OC43 spike peptides, taken before COVID-19 vaccination. Indicated subset: HCoV-OC43 spike overlapping peptide pool stimulation. These receptors were obtained from a human donor who received a COVID-19 vaccine.

The genes are TRBV19 and TRBJ1-5; no clear D. This CDR3 has 14 residues. V was pared by 5 bases and J by 2 bases, with 10 bases between. Germline CDR1 LNHDA, CDR2 SQIVND (reference sequence). The CDR3 bases are TGTGCCAGTAGTTTAGGGTGGGGCAATCAGCCCCAGCATTTT. Amino acids: CASSLGWGNQPQHF.

This chain links TRBV23-1 with TRBJ2-7; D gene unclear. TRBV23-1 is treated as an ORF (open reading frame) with a function not yet certain. The CDR3 spans 14 residues. V lost 4 bases and J 0 bases, leaving 10 bases between the germline ends. The CDR3 reads CASSLGSHSYEQYV. The CDR3 DNA is TGCGCCAGCAGTCTGGGCAGCCACTCCTACGAGCAGTACGTC.

V and J are TRBV6-5 and TRBJ2-3; D call uncertain. CDR1 and CDR2 (germline): MNHEY, SVGAGI. The CDR3 extends over 14 amino acids. Between the trimmed V and J ends, which lost 2 bases and 2 bases, there was a span of 8 bases. CDR3 sequence reads: CASSYGFYTDTQYF. In DNA form, the CDR3 reads TGTGCCAGCAGTTACGGGTTCTACACAGATACGCAGTATTTT.